A selection of T cell receptor beta chains follows, all from one sample in a study of read filtering for tumor transcriptome and immune sequencing. TCRdb redid the calling of the reads with MiXCR, one entry per CDR3 protein. The table has 6,000 or so distinct CDR3 sequences, approximately 22% seen once. What was sequenced was a population of CD138-negative cells sorted from bone marrow. These TCRs come from a donor aged 40 or older with multiple myeloma. The CDR3 runs from the conserved cysteine through the conserved F or W. Fields, in order: V gene, J gene, D gene, CDR3 protein. The D gene is left open where the match is weak.

>TRBV3-1|TRBJ2-1|.
CASSQARLRYDEQFF
>TRBV11-2|TRBJ2-5|.
CASSSPGLKEETQYF
>TRBV7-9|TRBJ2-7|TRBD1
CASSFTTAGTGAYEQYF
>TRBV7-9|TRBJ2-5|.
CASGGPQETQYF
>TRBV27|TRBJ2-7|.
CASSRGSGPYEQYF
>TRBV20-1|TRBJ2-6|.
CSSESSGANVLTF
>TRBV6-6|TRBJ1-1|TRBD1
CGSSDTETGVTEAFF
>TRBV20-1|TRBJ2-5|.
CSSSGDSETQYF
>TRBV9|TRBJ1-4|.
CASSVGTASGEKLFF
>TRBV29-1|TRBJ2-7|.
CSVEEGREDEQYF
>TRBV28|TRBJ1-1|.
CASSVQMAVTEAFF
>TRBV27|TRBJ2-7|.
CASSPQWTESYEQYF
>TRBV10-1|TRBJ2-7|.
CASSEGYEQYF
>TRBV20-1|TRBJ1-5|.
CSARAPRPYQPQHF
>TRBV5-5|TRBJ2-1|.
CASSSGQSSYNEQFF
>TRBV12-3/TRBV12-4|TRBJ2-7|TRBD1
CASSRGQNEQYF
>TRBV9|TRBJ1-1|.
CASSTPRLEAFF
>TRBV4-2|TRBJ1-3|.
CASSTPGQQSGNTIYF
>TRBV28|TRBJ2-3|TRBD2
CASSPAHGGSGTDTQYF
>TRBV19|TRBJ2-1|.
CASGPGTRRGNEQFF
>TRBV20-1|TRBJ1-1|.
CSAPRSRGRGEAFF
>TRBV2|TRBJ1-5|.
CASSAGAGDSQPQHF
>TRBV3-1|TRBJ2-3|.
CASSQGLGTDTQYF
>TRBV19|TRBJ2-1|.
CASRGSAGPYNEQFF
>TRBV9|TRBJ1-4|.
CASSPRSGRDEELFF
>TRBV21-1|TRBJ1-5|.
CASSTAGQRRSSQPQHF
>TRBV7-9|TRBJ1-5|.
CASSLLGVNQPQHF
>TRBV27|TRBJ1-2|TRBD1
CASSLSRTGAGGYTF
>TRBV7-9|TRBJ1-1|.
CASSPETANTEAFF
>TRBV24-1|TRBJ2-3|.
CATGDSKEGADTQYF
>TRBV5-1|TRBJ2-1|TRBD2
CASSPTGSGSVYNEQFF
>TRBV7-9|TRBJ2-2|TRBD1
CASRPGTGDSGELFF
>TRBV7-8|TRBJ1-1|.
CASSLTTLNTEAFF
>TRBV12-3/TRBV12-4|TRBJ1-4|.
CASSFRGTDEKLFF
>TRBV3-1|TRBJ2-7|.
CASSQAHEQYF
>TRBV29-1|TRBJ2-7|TRBD2
CSASQGIGSGSSYEQYF
>TRBV29-1|TRBJ2-5|TRBD1
CSVPGQGETQYF
>TRBV7-2|TRBJ1-1|TRBD1
CASSLEGAGTEAFF
>TRBV20-1|TRBJ2-3|TRBD2
CSASGLAAHTQYF
>TRBV28|TRBJ2-7|.
CASSLIAGAHEQYF
>TRBV24-1|TRBJ2-6|.
CATSDLGAGANVLTF
>TRBV28|TRBJ2-1|.
CASKHESSCNEQFF